This T cell receptor beta chain was retrieved from a study of CD8 T cells in Susac syndrome. Whole-study results and caveats: The study conceded that its TCR sequencing and HLA analysis involved relatively few individuals.

The germline V and J ends were trimmed by 3 bases and 7 bases, with 15 bases remaining between them. Germline CDR1 and CDR2: DFQATT and SNEGSKA (reference sequence). The CDR3 loop spans 13 amino acids. This clonotype was seen more than once but under ten times. What it binds is not known. The authors carried out high-throughput sequencing of TCR beta. They applied it to CD8+ and CD4+ T cells obtained from blood. TEMRA cells were FACS-enriched, and CD8+ and CD4+ T cells were isolated negatively. It was with random hexamers that about 0.45 to 1 ug RNA was reverse transcribed. TCR beta CDR3 was amplified by immunoSEQ multiplex PCR. This amplification extended across 54 Vbeta and 13 Jbeta segments. In TCRdb, the immunoSEQ multiplex PCR reads were re-called with MiXCR into one record per CDR3 protein. The repertoire holds approximately 170,000 distinct CDR3 sequences, roughly 93% seen once, with just over 0.13% in the top ten.

The sequencing sample was made of CD4+ T cells from PBMCs. The chain combines TRBV20-1 with TRBJ1-2; tentative D call: TRBD1 (5 bases). This receptor was identified in a human donor in good health. The CDR3 spells CSASPTTGFGYTF. CDR3 coding DNA: TGCAGTGCTAGTCCCACCACAGGTTTTGGCTACACCTTC.